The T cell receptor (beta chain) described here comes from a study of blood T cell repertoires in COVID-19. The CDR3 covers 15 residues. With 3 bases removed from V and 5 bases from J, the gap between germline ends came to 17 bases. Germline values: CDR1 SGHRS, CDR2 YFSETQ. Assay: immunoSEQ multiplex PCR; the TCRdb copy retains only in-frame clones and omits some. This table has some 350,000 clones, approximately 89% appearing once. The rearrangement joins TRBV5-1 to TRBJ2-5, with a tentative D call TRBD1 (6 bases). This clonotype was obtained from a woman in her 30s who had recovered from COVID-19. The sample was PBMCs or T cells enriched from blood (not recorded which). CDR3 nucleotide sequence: TGCGCCAGCAGCTCTATCCCTGGGGGCCCGGAGACCCAGTACTTC. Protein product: CASSSIPGGPETQYF.